This T cell receptor (beta chain) was obtained from a study of preoperative IRX-2 immunotherapy in early breast cancer. Only in-frame clones appear in the TCRdb table, and some are missing; sequencing was by immunoSEQ multiplex PCR. The repertoire has 40,000 or so clones, less than 95% of them found once; the top ten carry over 1.5%. Treatment specified: preoperative locoregional IRX-2 cytokine immunotherapy. Samples came from a phase Ib trial of preoperative locoregional IRX-2 cytokine immunotherapy. Between the trimmed V and J ends, which lost 5 bases and 7 bases, there was a span of 18 bases. Germline V lookup: CDR1 SGHAT, CDR2 FQNNGV. This CDR3 contains 16 residues.

The sample consisted of tumor tissue, taken after IRX-2 immunotherapy. J is TRBJ1-6 and V is TRBV11-2; D not resolved. The TCR was taken from a human donor with breast cancer. The CDR3 region is CASSPGLGSSNSPLHF. As DNA, the CDR3 is TGTGCCAGCAGCCCAGGACTGGGGAGCTCCAATTCACCCCTCCACTTT.